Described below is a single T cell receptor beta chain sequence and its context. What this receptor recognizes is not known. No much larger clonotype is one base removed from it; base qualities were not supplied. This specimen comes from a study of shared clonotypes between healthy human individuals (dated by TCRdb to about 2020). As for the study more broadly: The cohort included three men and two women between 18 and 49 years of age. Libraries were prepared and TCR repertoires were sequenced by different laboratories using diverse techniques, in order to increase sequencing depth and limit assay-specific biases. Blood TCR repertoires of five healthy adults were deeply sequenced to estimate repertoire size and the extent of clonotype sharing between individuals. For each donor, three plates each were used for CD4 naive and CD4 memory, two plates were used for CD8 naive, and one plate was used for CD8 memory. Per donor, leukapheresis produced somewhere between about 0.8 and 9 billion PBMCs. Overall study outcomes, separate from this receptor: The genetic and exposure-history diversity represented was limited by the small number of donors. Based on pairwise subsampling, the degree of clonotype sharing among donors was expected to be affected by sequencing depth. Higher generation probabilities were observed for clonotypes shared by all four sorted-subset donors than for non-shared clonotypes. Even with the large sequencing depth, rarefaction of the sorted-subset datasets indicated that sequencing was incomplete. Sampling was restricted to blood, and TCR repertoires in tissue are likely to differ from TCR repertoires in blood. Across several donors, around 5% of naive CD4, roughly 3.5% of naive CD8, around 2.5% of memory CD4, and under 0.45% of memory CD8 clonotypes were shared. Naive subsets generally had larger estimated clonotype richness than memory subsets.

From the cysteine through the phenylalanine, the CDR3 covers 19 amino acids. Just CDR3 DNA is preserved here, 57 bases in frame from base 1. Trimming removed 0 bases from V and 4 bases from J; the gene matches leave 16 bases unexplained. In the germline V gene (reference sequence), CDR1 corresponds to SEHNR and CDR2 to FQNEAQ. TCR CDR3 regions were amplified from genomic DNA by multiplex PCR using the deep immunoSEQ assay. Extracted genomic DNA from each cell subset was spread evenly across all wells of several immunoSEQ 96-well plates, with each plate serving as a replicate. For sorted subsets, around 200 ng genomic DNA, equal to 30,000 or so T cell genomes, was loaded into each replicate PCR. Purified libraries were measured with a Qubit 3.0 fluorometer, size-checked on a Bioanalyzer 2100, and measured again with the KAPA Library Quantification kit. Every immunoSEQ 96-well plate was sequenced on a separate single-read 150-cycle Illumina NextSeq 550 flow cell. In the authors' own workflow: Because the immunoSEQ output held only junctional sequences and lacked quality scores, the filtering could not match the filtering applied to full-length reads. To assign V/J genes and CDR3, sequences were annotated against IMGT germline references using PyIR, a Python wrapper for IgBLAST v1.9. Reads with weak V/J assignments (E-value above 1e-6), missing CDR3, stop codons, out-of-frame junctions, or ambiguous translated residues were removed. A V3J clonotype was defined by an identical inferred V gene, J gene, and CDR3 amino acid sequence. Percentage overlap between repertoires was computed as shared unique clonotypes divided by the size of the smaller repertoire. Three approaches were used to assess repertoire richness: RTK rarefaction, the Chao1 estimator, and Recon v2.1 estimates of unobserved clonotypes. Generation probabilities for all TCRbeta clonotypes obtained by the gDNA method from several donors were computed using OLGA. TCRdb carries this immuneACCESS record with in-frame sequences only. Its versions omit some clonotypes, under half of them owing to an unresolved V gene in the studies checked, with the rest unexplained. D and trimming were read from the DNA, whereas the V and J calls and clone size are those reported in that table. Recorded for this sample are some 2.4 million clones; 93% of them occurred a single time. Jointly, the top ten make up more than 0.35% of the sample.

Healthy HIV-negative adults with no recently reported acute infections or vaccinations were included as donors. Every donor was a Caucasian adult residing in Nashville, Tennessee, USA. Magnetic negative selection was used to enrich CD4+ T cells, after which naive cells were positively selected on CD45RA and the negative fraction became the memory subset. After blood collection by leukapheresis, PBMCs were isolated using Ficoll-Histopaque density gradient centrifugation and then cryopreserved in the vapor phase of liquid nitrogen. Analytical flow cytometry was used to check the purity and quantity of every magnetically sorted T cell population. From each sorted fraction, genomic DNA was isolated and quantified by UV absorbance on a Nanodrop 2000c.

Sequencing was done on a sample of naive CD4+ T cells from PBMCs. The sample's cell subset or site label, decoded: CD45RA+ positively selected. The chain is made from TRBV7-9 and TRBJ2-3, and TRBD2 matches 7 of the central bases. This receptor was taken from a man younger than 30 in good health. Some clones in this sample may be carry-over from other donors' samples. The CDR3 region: CASSLAWKWELAEADTQYF. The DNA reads TGTGCCAGCAGCTTAGCGTGGAAATGGGAGCTAGCGGAGGCAGATACGCAGTATTTT.